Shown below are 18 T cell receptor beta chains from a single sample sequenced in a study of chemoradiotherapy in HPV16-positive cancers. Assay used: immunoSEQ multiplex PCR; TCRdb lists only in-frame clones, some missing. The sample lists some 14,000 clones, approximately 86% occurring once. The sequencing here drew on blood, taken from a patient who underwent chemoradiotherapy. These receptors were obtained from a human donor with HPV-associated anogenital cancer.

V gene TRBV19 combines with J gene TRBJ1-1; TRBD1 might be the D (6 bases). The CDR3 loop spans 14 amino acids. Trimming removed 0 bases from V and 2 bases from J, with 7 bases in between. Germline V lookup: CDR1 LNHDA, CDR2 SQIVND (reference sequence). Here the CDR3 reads CASSIEGANTEAFF. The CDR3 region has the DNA TGTGCCAGTAGTATAGAGGGGGCAAACACTGAAGCTTTCTTT.

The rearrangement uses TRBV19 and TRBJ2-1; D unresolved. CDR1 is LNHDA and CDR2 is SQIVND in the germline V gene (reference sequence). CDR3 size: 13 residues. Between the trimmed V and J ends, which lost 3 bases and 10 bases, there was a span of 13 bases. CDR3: CASSILRMGEQFF. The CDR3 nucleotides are TGTGCCAGTAGTATCCTCCGAATGGGAGAGCAGTTCTTC.

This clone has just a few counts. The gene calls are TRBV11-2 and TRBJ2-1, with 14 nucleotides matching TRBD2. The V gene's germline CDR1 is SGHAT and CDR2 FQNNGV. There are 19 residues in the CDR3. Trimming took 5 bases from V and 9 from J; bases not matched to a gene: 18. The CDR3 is CASSRDRPGTSGSTGEQFF. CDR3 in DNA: TGTGCCAGCAGCAGAGACCGTCCGGGGACTAGCGGGAGTACGGGTGAGCAGTTCTTC.

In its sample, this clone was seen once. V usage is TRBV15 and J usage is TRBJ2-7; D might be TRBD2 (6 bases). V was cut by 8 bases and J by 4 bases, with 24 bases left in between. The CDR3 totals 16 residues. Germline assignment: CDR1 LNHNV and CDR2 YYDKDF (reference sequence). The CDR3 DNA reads TGTGCCACCGTCAATCACCCTAGCGAGCCGCCGTACGAGCAGTACTTC. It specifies CATVNHPSEPPYEQYF.

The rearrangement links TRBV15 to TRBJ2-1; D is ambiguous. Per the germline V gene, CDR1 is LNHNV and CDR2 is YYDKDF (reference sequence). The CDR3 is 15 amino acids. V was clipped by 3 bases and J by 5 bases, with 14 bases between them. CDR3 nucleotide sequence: TGTGCCACCAGCAGGCTTCAGGTGAATAACAATGAGCAGTTCTTC. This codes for CATSRLQVNNNEQFF.

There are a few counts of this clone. The CDR3 protein is CASSSGAGQGSNQPQHF. CDR3 nucleotide sequence: TGTGCCAGCAGCTCTGGAGCTGGACAGGGTAGCAATCAGCCCCAGCATTTT. V gene TRBV7-8 combines with J gene TRBJ1-5; 8 nucleotides align to TRBD1. The CDR3 loop spans 17 amino acids. Trimming removed 4 bases from V and 0 bases from J; junction bases left unmatched: 8. CDR1 is SGHVS, CDR2 FQNEAQ, per germline.

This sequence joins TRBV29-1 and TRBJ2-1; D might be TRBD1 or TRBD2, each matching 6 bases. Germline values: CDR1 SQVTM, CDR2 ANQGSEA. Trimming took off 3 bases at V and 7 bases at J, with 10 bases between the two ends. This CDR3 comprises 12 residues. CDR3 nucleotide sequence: TGCAGCGTTGATAGGGGGGAGAATGAGCAGTTCTTC. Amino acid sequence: CSVDRGENEQFF.

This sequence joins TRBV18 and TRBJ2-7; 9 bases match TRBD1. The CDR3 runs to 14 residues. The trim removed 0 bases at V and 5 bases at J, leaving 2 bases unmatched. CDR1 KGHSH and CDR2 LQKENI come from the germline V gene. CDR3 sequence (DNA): TGTGCCAGCTCACCACCCGGGACAGGGAACGAGCAGTACTTC. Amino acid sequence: CASSPPGTGNEQYF.

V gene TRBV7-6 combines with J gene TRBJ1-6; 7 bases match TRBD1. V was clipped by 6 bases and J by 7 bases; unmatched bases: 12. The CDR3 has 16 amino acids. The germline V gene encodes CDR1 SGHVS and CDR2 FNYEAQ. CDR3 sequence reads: CASSPFEDRKNSPLHF. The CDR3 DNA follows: TGTGCCAGCAGTCCATTCGAGGACAGGAAAAATTCACCCCTCCACTTT.

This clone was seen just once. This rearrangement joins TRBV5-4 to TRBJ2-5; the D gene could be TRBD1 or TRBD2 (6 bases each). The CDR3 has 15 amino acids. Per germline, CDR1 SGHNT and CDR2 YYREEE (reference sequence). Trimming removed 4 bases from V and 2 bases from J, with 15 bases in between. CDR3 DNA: TGTGCCAGCAGCCGCGGGACAAAAGAACAAGAGACCCAGTACTTC. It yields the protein CASSRGTKEQETQYF. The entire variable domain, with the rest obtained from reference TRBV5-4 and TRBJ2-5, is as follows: ETGVTQSPTHLIKTRGQQVTLRCSSQSGHNTVSWYQQALGQGPQFIFQYYREEENGRGNFPPRFSGLQFPNYSSELNVNALELDDSALYLCASSRGTKEQETQYFGPGTRLLVL.

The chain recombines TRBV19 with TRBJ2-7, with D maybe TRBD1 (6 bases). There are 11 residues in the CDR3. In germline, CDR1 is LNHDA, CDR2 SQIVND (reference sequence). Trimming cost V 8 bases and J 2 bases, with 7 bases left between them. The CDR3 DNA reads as TGTGCCAGTGGACAGACCTACGAGCAGTACTTC. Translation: CASGQTYEQYF. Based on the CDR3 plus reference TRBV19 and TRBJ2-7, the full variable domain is DGGITQSPKYLFRKEGQNVTLSCEQNLNHDAMYWYRQDPGQGLRLIYYSQIVNDFQKGDIAEGYSVSREKKESFPLTVTSAQKNPTAFYLCASGQTYEQYFGPGTRLTVT.

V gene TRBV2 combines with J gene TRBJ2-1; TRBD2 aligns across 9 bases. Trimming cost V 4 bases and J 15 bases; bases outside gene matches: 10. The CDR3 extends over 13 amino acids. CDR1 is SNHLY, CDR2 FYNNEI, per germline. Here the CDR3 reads CASSAGLAGSGFF. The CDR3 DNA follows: TGTGCCAGCAGTGCTGGGCTAGCGGGATCGGGGTTCTTC.

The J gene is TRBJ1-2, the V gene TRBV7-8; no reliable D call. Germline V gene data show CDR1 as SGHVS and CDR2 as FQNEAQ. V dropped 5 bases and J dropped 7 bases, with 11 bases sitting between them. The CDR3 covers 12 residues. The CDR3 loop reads CASSPGARGYTF. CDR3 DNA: TGTGCCAGCAGCCCAGGTGCCCGTGGCTACACCTTC.

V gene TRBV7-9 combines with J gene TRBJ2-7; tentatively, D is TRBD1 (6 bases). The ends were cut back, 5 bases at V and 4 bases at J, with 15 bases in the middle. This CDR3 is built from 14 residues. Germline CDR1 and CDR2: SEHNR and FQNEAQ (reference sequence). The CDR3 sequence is CASSRTGSPYEQYF. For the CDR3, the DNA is TGTGCCAGCAGCCGTACAGGGTCCCCATACGAGCAGTACTTC. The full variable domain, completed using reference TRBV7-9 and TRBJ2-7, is DTGVSQNPRHKITKRGQNVTFRCDPISEHNRLYWYRQTLGQGPEFLTYFQNEAQLEKSRLLSDRFSAERPKGSFSTLEIQRTEQGDSAMYLCASSRTGSPYEQYFGPGTRLTVT.

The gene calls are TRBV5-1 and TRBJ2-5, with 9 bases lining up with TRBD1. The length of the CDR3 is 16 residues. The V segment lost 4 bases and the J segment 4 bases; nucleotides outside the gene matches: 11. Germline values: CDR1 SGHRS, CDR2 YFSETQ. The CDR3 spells CASSRSTTGGGETQYF. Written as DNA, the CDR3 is TGCGCCAGCAGCCGGAGCACAACAGGGGGCGGAGAGACCCAGTACTTC. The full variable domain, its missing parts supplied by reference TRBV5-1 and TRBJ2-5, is KAGVTQTPRYLIKTRGQQVTLSCSPISGHRSVSWYQQTPGQGLQFLFEYFSETQRNKGNFPGRFSGRQFSNSRSEMNVSTLELGDSALYLCASSRSTTGGGETQYFGPGTRLLVL.

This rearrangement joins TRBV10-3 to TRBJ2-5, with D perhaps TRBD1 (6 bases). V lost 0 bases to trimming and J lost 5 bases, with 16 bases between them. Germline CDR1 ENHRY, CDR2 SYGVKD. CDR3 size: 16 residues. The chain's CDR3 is CAISESSSGGWETQYF. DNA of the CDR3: TGTGCCATCAGTGAGTCTTCTAGTGGGGGCTGGGAGACCCAGTACTTC.

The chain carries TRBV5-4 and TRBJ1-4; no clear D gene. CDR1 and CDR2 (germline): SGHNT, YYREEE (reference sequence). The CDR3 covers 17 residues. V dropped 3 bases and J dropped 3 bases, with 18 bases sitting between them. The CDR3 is CASSSRGGMGSNEKLFF. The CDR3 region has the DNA TGTGCCAGCAGCTCCCGCGGCGGCATGGGCTCTAATGAAAAACTGTTTTTT.

The CDR3 region is CASSLQVSSYEQYF. The DNA of the CDR3 is TGCGCCAGCAGCTTACAGGTTAGCTCCTACGAGCAGTACTTC. The chain employs TRBV5-1 and TRBJ2-7; TRBD1 is a possible D gene (5 bases). Germline CDR1 SGHRS, CDR2 YFSETQ. V gave up 2 bases and J gave up 0 bases, with 9 bases separating them. The CDR3 totals 14 residues.